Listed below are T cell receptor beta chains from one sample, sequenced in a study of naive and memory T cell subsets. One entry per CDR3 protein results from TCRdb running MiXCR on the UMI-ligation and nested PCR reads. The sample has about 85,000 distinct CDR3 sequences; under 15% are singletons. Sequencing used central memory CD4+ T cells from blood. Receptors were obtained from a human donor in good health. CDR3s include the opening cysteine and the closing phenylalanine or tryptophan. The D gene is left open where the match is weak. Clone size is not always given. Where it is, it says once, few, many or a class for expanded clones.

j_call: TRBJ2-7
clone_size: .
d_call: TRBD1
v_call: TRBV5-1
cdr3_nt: TGCGCCAGCAGTTTGGGACAGTTGGCTGGCGAGCAGTACTTC
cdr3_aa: CASSLGQLAGEQYF

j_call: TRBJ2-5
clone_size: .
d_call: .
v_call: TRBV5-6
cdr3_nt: TGTGCCAGCAGCTTCTACAGGGTTTGGCAAGAGACCCAGTACTTC
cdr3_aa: CASSFYRVWQETQYF

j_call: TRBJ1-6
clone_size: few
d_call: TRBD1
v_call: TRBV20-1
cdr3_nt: TGCAGTGCTAGAGATTGGGGACAGGCGGATTCACCCCTCCACTTT
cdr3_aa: CSARDWGQADSPLHF

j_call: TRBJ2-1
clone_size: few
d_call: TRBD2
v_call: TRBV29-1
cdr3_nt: TGCAGCGTTGTTAGCGGGAAAGGCTACAATGAGCAGTTCTTC
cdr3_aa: CSVVSGKGYNEQFF

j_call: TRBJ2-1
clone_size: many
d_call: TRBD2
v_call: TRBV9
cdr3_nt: TGTGCCAGCAGCACCCAGTCTAGCGGAAGATACAATGAGCAGTTCTTC
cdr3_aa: CASSTQSSGRYNEQFF

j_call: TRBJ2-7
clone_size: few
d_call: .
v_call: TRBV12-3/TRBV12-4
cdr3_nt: TGTGCCAGCACCTTTTGGGGGAGCTCCTACGAGCAGTACTTC
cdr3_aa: CASTFWGSSYEQYF

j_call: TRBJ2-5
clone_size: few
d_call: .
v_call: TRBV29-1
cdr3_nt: TGCAGCGGGGTACAAGAGACCCAGTACTTC
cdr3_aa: CSGVQETQYF

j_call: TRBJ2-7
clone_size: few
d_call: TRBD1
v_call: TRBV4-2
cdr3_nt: TGTGCCAGCAGCTCCGGGACAGGGCAAGGCGAGCAGTACTTC
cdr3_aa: CASSSGTGQGEQYF

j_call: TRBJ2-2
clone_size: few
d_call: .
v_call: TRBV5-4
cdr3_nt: TGTGCCAGCAGCTCGCCTAAGCAGGCGGTGAGCACCGGGGAGCTGTTTTTT
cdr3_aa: CASSSPKQAVSTGELFF

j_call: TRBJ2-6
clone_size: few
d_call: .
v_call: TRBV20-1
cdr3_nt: TGCAGTGCCCAGAGCTCTGGGGCCAACGTCCTGACTTTC
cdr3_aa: CSAQSSGANVLTF